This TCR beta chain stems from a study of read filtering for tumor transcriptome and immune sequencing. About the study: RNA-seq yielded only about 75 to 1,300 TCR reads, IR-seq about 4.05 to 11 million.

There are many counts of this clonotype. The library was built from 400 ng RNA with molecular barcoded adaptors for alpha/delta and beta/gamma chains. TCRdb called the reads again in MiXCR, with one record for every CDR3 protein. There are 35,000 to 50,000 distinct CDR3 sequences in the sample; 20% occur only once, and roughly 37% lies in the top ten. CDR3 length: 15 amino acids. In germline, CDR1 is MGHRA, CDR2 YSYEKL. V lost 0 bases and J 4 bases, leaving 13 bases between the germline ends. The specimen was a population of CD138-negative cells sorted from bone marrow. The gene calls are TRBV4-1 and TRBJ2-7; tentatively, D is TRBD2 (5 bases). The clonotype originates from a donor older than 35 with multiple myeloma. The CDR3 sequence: CASSQEGPGLYEQYF. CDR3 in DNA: TGCGCCAGCAGCCAAGAAGGACCGGGATTGTACGAGCAGTACTTC.